The rows below give T cell receptor beta chains drawn from one sample of a study of CD4 T cells in relation to SARS-CoV-2 and coronaviruses. No antigen is known for these receptors. Generated by immunoSEQ multiplex PCR, the TCRdb table keeps only in-frame clones and is missing some. The table shows 20,000 to 30,000 clones, with 76% occurring only once. The sequencing sample was made of CD4+ T cells from PBMCs, cultured in vitro. The source of these receptors is a human donor in good health. Each CDR3 is given with its conserved first and last residue. D genes are given only for firm matches. Expanded clones are given a class, and other clones once, few, many or no size at all.

V: TRBV7-3
D: TRBD1
J: TRBJ1-1
size: .
DNA: TGTGCCAGCAGCCCCGGAGGGGGCGGGATCACTGAAGCTTTCTTT
CDR3: CASSPGGGGITEAFF

V: TRBV28
D: TRBD2
J: TRBJ2-1
size: .
DNA: TGTGCCAGCAGGAACATCCCCGGGACTAGTGAGAACAATGAGCAGTTCTTC
CDR3: CASRNIPGTSENNEQFF

V: TRBV28
D: TRBD2
J: TRBJ2-1
size: .
DNA: TGTGCCAGCAGTTTAGCCTCCGGGACTAGCGGGAGTCCCTACAATGAGCAGTTCTTC
CDR3: CASSLASGTSGSPYNEQFF

V: TRBV18
D: .
J: TRBJ2-2
size: .
DNA: TGTGCCAGCCCGGGACAGAACACCGGGGAGCTGTTTTTT
CDR3: CASPGQNTGELFF

V: TRBV18
D: .
J: TRBJ2-5
size: .
DNA: TGTGCCAGCTCCCCCCCACAGAGACCCCAAGAGACCCAGTACTTC
CDR3: CASSPPQRPQETQYF

V: TRBV7-9
D: .
J: TRBJ1-1
size: .
DNA: TGTGCCAGCAGCTGGGAGGGGGAAGCTTTCTTT
CDR3: CASSWEGEAFF

V: TRBV28
D: .
J: TRBJ1-4
size: .
DNA: TGTGCCAGCACCAGTTGGGGTACCTCCATTAATGAAAAACTGTTTTTT
CDR3: CASTSWGTSINEKLFF

V: TRBV27
D: .
J: TRBJ1-1
size: .
DNA: TGTGCCAGCAGTGGACTGTTTAACACTGAAGCTTTCTTT
CDR3: CASSGLFNTEAFF

V: TRBV28
D: .
J: TRBJ2-7
size: .
DNA: TGTGCCAGCAGTTTATCGCCACGGGAGTACGAGCAGTACTTC
CDR3: CASSLSPREYEQYF

V: TRBV12-3/TRBV12-4
D: .
J: TRBJ1-2
size: .
DNA: TGTGCCAGCTCAGGGTCTAACTATGGCTACACCTTC
CDR3: CASSGSNYGYTF

V: TRBV18
D: .
J: TRBJ1-5
size: few
DNA: TGTGCCAGCTCACCACCGGGTCAGAGTAGCAATCAGCCCCAGCATTTT
CDR3: CASSPPGQSSNQPQHF

V: TRBV9
D: TRBD1
J: TRBJ2-1
size: .
DNA: TGTGCCAGCAGCGCCGGGACAGGGTTAAATGAGCAGTTCTTC
CDR3: CASSAGTGLNEQFF

V: TRBV4-2
D: .
J: TRBJ1-2
size: few
DNA: TGTGCCAGCAGCCAAAACCCGAGACAGGAACGGCAAGGGGGCTACACCTTC
CDR3: CASSQNPRQERQGGYTF

V: TRBV6-6
D: .
J: TRBJ1-1
size: .
DNA: TGTGCCAGCAGTTACTCGATTTGGGGGATGGACACTGAAGCTTTCTTT
CDR3: CASSYSIWGMDTEAFF

V: TRBV28
D: .
J: TRBJ2-4
size: .
DNA: TGTGCCAGCAGTTTTGGGCAGGGGAGGGCCAAAAACATTCAGTACTTC
CDR3: CASSFGQGRAKNIQYF

V: TRBV6-5
D: TRBD1
J: TRBJ2-5
size: .
DNA: TGTGCCAGCAGTTACAATGAAAGACAGGGGAGAGAGACCCAGTACTTC
CDR3: CASSYNERQGRETQYF

V: TRBV3-1/TRBV3-2
D: .
J: TRBJ2-3
size: once
DNA: TGTGCCAGCAGCCAAGCGTTTGATACGCAGTATTTT
CDR3: CASSQAFDTQYF

V: TRBV2
D: TRBD1
J: TRBJ2-7
size: .
DNA: TGTGCCAGCAGTGACTTGCAGGACAGGGGAACCTACGAGCAGTACTTC
CDR3: CASSDLQDRGTYEQYF

V: TRBV7-6
D: .
J: TRBJ2-7
size: .
DNA: TGTGCCAGCAGCGGACTTGCTCCTGGCGAGCAGTACTTC
CDR3: CASSGLAPGEQYF

V: TRBV19
D: TRBD1
J: TRBJ2-3
size: .
DNA: TGTGCCAGTAGTAAGGGACAGACAGATACGCAGTATTTT
CDR3: CASSKGQTDTQYF

V: TRBV27
D: .
J: TRBJ2-3
size: .
DNA: TGTGCCAGCAGCCTTGAGGGTTCAGATACGCAGTATTTT
CDR3: CASSLEGSDTQYF

V: TRBV7-9
D: TRBD2
J: TRBJ2-1
size: few
DNA: TGTGCCAGCATGTGGGATAGCGGGGGACAGGAGCAGTTCTTC
CDR3: CASMWDSGGQEQFF

V: TRBV9
D: TRBD2
J: TRBJ2-1
size: .
DNA: TGTGCCAGCAGCGTAGGGGCTAGCGGGAGCAATGAGCAGTTCTTC
CDR3: CASSVGASGSNEQFF

V: TRBV6-6
D: TRBD1
J: TRBJ1-6
size: .
DNA: TGTGCCAGCAGTCATGGACAGGGAGGATCCTATAATTCACCCCTCCACTTT
CDR3: CASSHGQGGSYNSPLHF

V: TRBV6-5
D: .
J: TRBJ1-3
size: .
DNA: TGTGCCAGCACAGACTCTGGAAACACCATATATTTT
CDR3: CASTDSGNTIYF

V: TRBV19
D: .
J: TRBJ2-3
size: .
DNA: TGTGCCAGTAGTATAAACTCCCGCGGTGGAGATACGCAGTATTTT
CDR3: CASSINSRGGDTQYF

V: TRBV5-1
D: .
J: TRBJ2-1
size: few
DNA: TGCGCCAGCAGCTCGGCCCGTAGCGGTAGCTCCTACAATGAGCAGTTCTTC
CDR3: CASSSARSGSSYNEQFF

V: TRBV4-2
D: .
J: TRBJ1-1
size: few
DNA: TGTGCCAGCAGCCAAGTCAGGGCGCAGAGAAGGAACACTGAAGCTTTCTTT
CDR3: CASSQVRAQRRNTEAFF

V: TRBV7-9
D: TRBD2
J: TRBJ2-3
size: few
DNA: TGTGCCAGCAGCTTGATTAGCGGGATCACAGATACGCAGTATTTT
CDR3: CASSLISGITDTQYF

V: TRBV15
D: .
J: TRBJ1-6
size: .
DNA: TGTGCCACCAGCAGAGATGTGGACAGTAATTCACCCCTCCACTTT
CDR3: CATSRDVDSNSPLHF